A single sample gave rise to the 2 T cell receptor beta chains below, sequenced in a study of cytotoxic CD8 clonotypes in ibrutinib-treated CLL. Sequencing used immunoSEQ multiplex PCR; TCRdb keeps in-frame clones, though not all of them. The sample has tens of thousands of clones, 56% seen once. The source was PBMCs, collected after 24 months of ibrutinib treatment. Receptors were obtained from a human donor with chronic lymphocytic leukemia.

This rearrangement joins TRBV5-1 to TRBJ1-2, with a weak D call TRBD1 (6 bases). Germline CDR1 SGHRS, CDR2 YFSETQ. The CDR3 contains 15 residues. Trimming removed 4 bases at V and 6 bases at J, with 19 bases between. CDR3 amino acids: CASSAGQPETDGYTF. CDR3 nucleotide sequence: TGCGCCAGCAGCGCCGGACAGCCAGAGACGGATGGCTACACCTTC. The whole variable domain, remainder taken from reference TRBV5-1 and TRBJ1-2, is KAGVTQTPRYLIKTRGQQVTLSCSPISGHRSVSWYQQTPGQGLQFLFEYFSETQRNKGNFPGRFSGRQFSNSRSEMNVSTLELGDSALYLCASSAGQPETDGYTFGSGTRLTVV.

A few counts support this clone. This sequence joins TRBV2 and TRBJ2-3, with 11 bases aligning to TRBD2. Unmatched junction bases numbered 6, after V lost 9 bases and J lost 1 base. Germline CDR1 and CDR2: SNHLY and FYNNEI. This CDR3 contains 15 residues. The CDR3 sequence: CASSSGGRRTDTQYF. The CDR3 DNA follows: TGTGCCAGTTCTAGCGGGGGGCGGCGCACAGATACGCAGTATTTT.